This TCR beta chain is drawn from a study of shared clonotypes between healthy human individuals. Germline values: CDR1 SGHRS, CDR2 YFSETQ. V lost 4 bases to trimming and J lost 3 bases; unmatched junction nucleotides: 9. The CDR3 extends over 16 amino acids. The material for each subset, its genomic DNA, was split evenly across several immunoSEQ plates. In the original workflow: Junction-only immunoSEQ sequences carried no quality scores, so filtering differed. Measured with immunoSEQ multiplex PCR; TCRdb has only the in-frame clones, and not every one. V and J calls and clone size come straight from that table; D and trimming were deduced from the DNA. The sample carries some 680,000 clones, roughly 72% recorded once. Overall study results and limits: With few donors, the genetic and exposure-history diversity represented was limited.

Of note for this clone: Its antigen remains unknown.

The chain combines TRBV5-1 with TRBJ1-1; the match to TRBD1 covers 10 bases. The TCR comes from a woman in her 30s in good health. Sequenced material: memory CD4+ T cells sorted from blood. The subset is: CD45RA-negative fraction. This CDR3 reads CASSHRDRGFDTEAFF. The CDR3 DNA reads TGCGCCAGCAGCCACCGGGACAGGGGTTTCGACACTGAAGCTTTCTTT. Looking up the rest from reference TRBV5-1 and TRBJ1-1 gives the full variable domain: KAGVTQTPRYLIKTRGQQVTLSCSPISGHRSVSWYQQTPGQGLQFLFEYFSETQRNKGNFPGRFSGRQFSNSRSEMNVSTLELGDSALYLCASSHRDRGFDTEAFFGQGTRLTVV.